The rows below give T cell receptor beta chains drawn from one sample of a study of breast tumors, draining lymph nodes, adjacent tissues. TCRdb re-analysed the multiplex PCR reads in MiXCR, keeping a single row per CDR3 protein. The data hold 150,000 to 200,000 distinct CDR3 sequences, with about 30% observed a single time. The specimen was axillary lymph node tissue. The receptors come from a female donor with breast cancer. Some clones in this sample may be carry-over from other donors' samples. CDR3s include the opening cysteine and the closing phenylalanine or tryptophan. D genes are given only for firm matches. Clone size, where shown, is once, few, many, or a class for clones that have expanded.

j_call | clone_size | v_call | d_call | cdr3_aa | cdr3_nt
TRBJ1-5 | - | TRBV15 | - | CATSSVTWGLNQPQHF | TGTGCCACCAGCAGTGTCACTTGGGGGTTAAATCAGCCCCAGCATTTT
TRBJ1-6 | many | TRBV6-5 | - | CASTPHGGTANSPLHF | TGTGCCAGCACCCCACACGGAGGAACAGCCAATTCACCCCTCCACTTT
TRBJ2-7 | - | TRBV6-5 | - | CASSHSQVGYEQYF | TGTGCCAGCAGTCACTCCCAGGTTGGTTACGAGCAGTACTTC
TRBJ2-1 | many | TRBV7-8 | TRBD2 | CASSGLGAYNEQFF | TGTGCCAGCAGCGGACTAGGGGCCTACAATGAGCAGTTCTTC
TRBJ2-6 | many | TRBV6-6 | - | CASSHPAQDFGANVLTF | TGTGCCAGCAGTCACCCCGCACAGGACTTTGGGGCCAACGTCCTGACTTTC
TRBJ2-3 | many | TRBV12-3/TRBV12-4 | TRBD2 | CASRLAGGSTDTQYF | TGTGCCAGCAGGCTAGCGGGAGGAAGCACAGATACGCAGTATTTT
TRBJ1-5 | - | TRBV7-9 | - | CASSLVGETQHF | TGTGCCAGCAGCTTAGTCGGGGAGACCCAGCATTTT
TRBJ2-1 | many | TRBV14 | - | CASSQEGRGADEQFF | TGTGCCAGCAGCCAAGAAGGTCGCGGGGCCGATGAGCAGTTCTTC
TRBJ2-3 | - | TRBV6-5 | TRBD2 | CASSHSISQEEREYPADTQYF | TGTGCCAGCAGTCACTCGATCAGTCAGGAGGAGCGGGAGTATCCGGCAGATACGCAGTATTTT
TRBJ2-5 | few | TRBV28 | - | CASSFGGAYYF | TGTGCCAGCAGTTTCGGCGGTGCCTACTACTTC
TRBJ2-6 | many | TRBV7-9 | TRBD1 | CASTSPGQGAGANVLTF | TGTGCCAGCACCTCCCCTGGACAGGGAGCTGGGGCCAACGTCCTGACTTTC
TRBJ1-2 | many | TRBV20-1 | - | CSASGAGAYGYTF | TGCAGTGCTAGTGGAGCAGGGGCCTATGGCTACACCTTC
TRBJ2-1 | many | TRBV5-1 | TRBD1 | CASSWGQNNEQFF | TGCGCCAGCAGCTGGGGACAGAACAATGAGCAGTTCTTC
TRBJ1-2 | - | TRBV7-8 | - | CASGQQDWARSYTF | TGTGCCAGCGGGCAGCAGGACTGGGCGCGGAGCTACACCTTC
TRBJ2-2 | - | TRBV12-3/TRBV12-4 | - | CASSPRGSGELFF | TGTGCCAGCAGTCCCCGAGGAAGCGGGGAGCTGTTTTTT
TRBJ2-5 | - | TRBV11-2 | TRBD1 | CASSPGTGAGQESQYF | TGTGCCAGCAGCCCGGGGACAGGGGCTGGTCAAGAGAGCCAGTACTTC
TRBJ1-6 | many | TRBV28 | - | CASKTVSNSPLHF | TGTGCCAGCAAAACCGTTTCCAATTCACCCCTCCACTTT
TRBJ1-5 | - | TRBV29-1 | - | CSVRPFRQGNQPQHF | TGCAGCGTTAGACCGTTCCGGCAGGGGAATCAGCCCCAGCATTTT
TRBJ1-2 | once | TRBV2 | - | CASSEYRTEGYTF | TGTGCCAGCAGTGAGTATCGGACTGAGGGCTACACCTTC
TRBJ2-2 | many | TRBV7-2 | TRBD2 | CASSLTVGGSGELFF | TGTGCCAGCAGCTTAACCGTGGGAGGGTCCGGGGAGCTGTTTTTT
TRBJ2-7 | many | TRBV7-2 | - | CASSLWDRGLADVKEQYF | TGTGCCAGCAGCTTGTGGGACAGGGGACTAGCGGACGTAAAAGAGCAGTACTTC
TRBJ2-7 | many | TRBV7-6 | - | CAVSRTANYEQYF | TGTGCCGTAAGCCGGACTGCCAACTACGAGCAGTACTTC
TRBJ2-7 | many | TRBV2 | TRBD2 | CASHIGLAGSREQYF | TGTGCCAGCCACATCGGACTAGCGGGGTCTCGGGAGCAGTACTTC
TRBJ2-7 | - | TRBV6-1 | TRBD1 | CASTKDRETYEQYF | TGTGCCAGCACCAAAGACAGGGAGACCTACGAGCAGTACTTC
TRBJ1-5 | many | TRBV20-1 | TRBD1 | CSARGGNQPQHF | TGCAGTGCCAGGGGGGGTAATCAGCCCCAGCATTTT
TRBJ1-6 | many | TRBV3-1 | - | CASSQAQGSSPLHF | TGTGCCAGCAGCCAAGCCCAGGGGAGTTCACCCCTCCACTTT
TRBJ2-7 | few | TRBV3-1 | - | CASSQENLRDGSYEQYF | TGTGCCAGCAGCCAAGAAAACTTGCGGGACGGGTCCTACGAGCAGTACTTC
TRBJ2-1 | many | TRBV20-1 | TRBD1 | CSARDYGQGARNEQFF | TGCAGTGCTAGAGATTACGGACAGGGGGCGAGAAATGAGCAGTTCTTC
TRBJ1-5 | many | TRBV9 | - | CASSTDANNQPQHF | TGTGCCAGCAGCACGGACGCAAACAATCAGCCCCAGCATTTT
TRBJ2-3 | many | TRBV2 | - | CASKGEGGITDTQYF | TGTGCCAGCAAAGGCGAAGGAGGAATCACAGATACGCAGTATTTT
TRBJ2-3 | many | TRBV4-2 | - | CASSQGSGDTDTQYF | TGTGCCAGCAGCCAAGGGTCTGGAGACACAGATACGCAGTATTTT
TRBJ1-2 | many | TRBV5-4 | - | CASSLAQYGYTF | TGTGCCAGCAGCTTGGCCCAGTATGGCTACACCTTC
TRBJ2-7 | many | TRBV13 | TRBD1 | CVSSLGWTDRDYEQYF | TGTGTCAGCAGCTTGGGATGGACGGACAGGGACTACGAGCAGTACTTC
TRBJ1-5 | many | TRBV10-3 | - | CAISPDLGPQHF | TGTGCCATCAGTCCAGACCTGGGACCCCAGCATTTT
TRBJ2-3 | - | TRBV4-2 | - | CASSLETGPRGTDTQYF | TGTGCCAGCAGCCTTGAGACCGGTCCCCGAGGGACAGATACGCAGTATTTT
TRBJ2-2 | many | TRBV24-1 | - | CATSDFGQNTGELFF | TGTGCCACCAGTGATTTCGGCCAGAACACCGGGGAGCTGTTTTTT
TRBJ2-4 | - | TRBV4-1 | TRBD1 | CASSQQWTGAQNIQYF | TGCGCCAGCAGCCAACAATGGACAGGGGCCCAAAACATTCAGTACTTC
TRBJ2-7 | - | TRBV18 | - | CASSLSTGTEQYF | TGTGCCAGCTCCCTTAGTACAGGGACCGAGCAGTACTTC
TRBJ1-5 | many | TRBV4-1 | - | CASSQTRAVQPQHF | TGCGCCAGCAGCCAAACCAGGGCCGTTCAGCCCCAGCATTTT
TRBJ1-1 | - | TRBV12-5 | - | CASGLGLQPEAFF | TGTGCTAGTGGACTGGGTCTACAGCCTGAAGCTTTCTTT
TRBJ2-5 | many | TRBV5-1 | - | CASSLLGDEGETQYF | TGCGCCAGCAGCTTGTTAGGGGACGAGGGAGAGACCCAGTACTTC